These T cell receptor beta chains were read from a single sample in a study of post-analysis software for immune sequencing data. TCRdb used MiXCR to reprocess the PCR reads, holding one entry per CDR3 protein. The table lists around 700,000 distinct CDR3 sequences, 55% to 60% of them singletons. The sample consisted of blood. All receptors come from a girl aged 2 to 10 with multiple sclerosis. The CDR3 runs from the conserved cysteine through the conserved F or W. The D gene is left open where the match is weak. Some rows mark clone size as missing; the rest say once, few, many or name a class of expanded clone.

cdr3_length: 13
clone_size: -
v_call: TRBV10-2
j_call: TRBJ1-2
d_call: -
cdr3_nt: TGCGCCAGCAGTGATCGGCAGTACTATGGCTACACCTTC
cdr3_aa: CASSDRQYYGYTF

cdr3_length: 16
clone_size: -
v_call: TRBV11-2
j_call: TRBJ1-2
d_call: -
cdr3_nt: TGTGCCAGCAGCCAGAACCGGGCCGCTGTCCCCTATGGCTACACCTTC
cdr3_aa: CASSQNRAAVPYGYTF

cdr3_length: 12
clone_size: few
v_call: TRBV5-1
j_call: TRBJ1-2
d_call: TRBD1
cdr3_nt: TGCGCCAGCAGCTCCACAGGGGAGGGCTACACCTTC
cdr3_aa: CASSSTGEGYTF

cdr3_length: 15
clone_size: few
v_call: TRBV20-1
j_call: TRBJ1-2
d_call: -
cdr3_nt: TGCAGTGCCCGGGGCGGTTCCGGAGCTAACTATGGCTACACCTTC
cdr3_aa: CSARGGSGANYGYTF

cdr3_length: 13
clone_size: -
v_call: TRBV20-1
j_call: TRBJ2-5
d_call: TRBD1
cdr3_nt: TGCAGTGCTCCGGGACAGACGGAAGAGACCCAGTACTTC
cdr3_aa: CSAPGQTEETQYF

cdr3_length: 14
clone_size: -
v_call: TRBV20-1
j_call: TRBJ1-2
d_call: -
cdr3_nt: TGCAGTGCTAGGGTGGCCCTTCTTGGGGATGGCTACACCTTC
cdr3_aa: CSARVALLGDGYTF

cdr3_length: 13
clone_size: few
v_call: TRBV11-2
j_call: TRBJ2-5
d_call: -
cdr3_nt: TGTGCCAGCAGCTCCCGTATCCCGGAGACCCAGTACTTC
cdr3_aa: CASSSRIPETQYF

cdr3_length: 13
clone_size: few
v_call: TRBV27
j_call: TRBJ2-7
d_call: -
cdr3_nt: TGTGCCAGCAGTGATTGGGGCGAGGGCGAGCAGTACTTC
cdr3_aa: CASSDWGEGEQYF

cdr3_length: 17
clone_size: few
v_call: TRBV14
j_call: TRBJ2-5
d_call: TRBD1
cdr3_nt: TGTGCCAGCAGCCAAGAAATATTGGGGACAGGGAAAGAGACCCAGTACTTC
cdr3_aa: CASSQEILGTGKETQYF

cdr3_length: 13
clone_size: few
v_call: TRBV29-1
j_call: TRBJ2-7
d_call: -
cdr3_nt: TGCAGCGTGCACCGCCGGGACACCTACGAGCAGTACTTC
cdr3_aa: CSVHRRDTYEQYF

cdr3_length: 14
clone_size: -
v_call: TRBV12-3/TRBV12-4
j_call: TRBJ2-3
d_call: TRBD2
cdr3_nt: TGTGCCAGCGGTAGGACTAGCACCACAGATACGCAGTATTTT
cdr3_aa: CASGRTSTTDTQYF

cdr3_length: 16
clone_size: -
v_call: TRBV2
j_call: TRBJ2-7
d_call: -
cdr3_nt: TGTGCCAGCAGTGAAAGGGTCGCGAGATCCTCCTACGAGCAGTACTTC
cdr3_aa: CASSERVARSSYEQYF

cdr3_length: 16
clone_size: -
v_call: TRBV10-3
j_call: TRBJ2-3
d_call: TRBD2
cdr3_nt: TGTGCCGTCCAAGATCTAGCGGGAGGCATAACAGATACGCAGTATTTT
cdr3_aa: CAVQDLAGGITDTQYF

cdr3_length: 12
clone_size: -
v_call: TRBV29-1
j_call: TRBJ2-1
d_call: -
cdr3_nt: TGCAGCGCCCGGACTCTCTACAATGAGCAGTTCTTC
cdr3_aa: CSARTLYNEQFF

cdr3_length: 17
clone_size: -
v_call: TRBV4-2
j_call: TRBJ2-3
d_call: TRBD2
cdr3_nt: TGTGCCAGCAGCCCACACGGGGGCCCTAGCGGGGGGAATACGCAGTATTTT
cdr3_aa: CASSPHGGPSGGNTQYF

cdr3_length: 16
clone_size: -
v_call: TRBV13
j_call: TRBJ2-1
d_call: -
cdr3_nt: TGTGCCAGCAGCGCTCGGGACGGAAGACCTTACAATGAGCAGTTCTTC
cdr3_aa: CASSARDGRPYNEQFF

cdr3_length: 20
clone_size: few
v_call: TRBV27
j_call: TRBJ1-6
d_call: TRBD1
cdr3_nt: TGTGCCAGCAGTAGGAAGACCGGGACAGGGTCGTCCCTCGATAATTCACCCTTCCACTTT
cdr3_aa: CASSRKTGTGSSLDNSPFHF

cdr3_length: 15
clone_size: -
v_call: TRBV4-1
j_call: TRBJ2-4
d_call: -
cdr3_nt: TGCGCCAGCAGCCAAGACGAATTTGCCAAAAACATTCAGTACTTC
cdr3_aa: CASSQDEFAKNIQYF

cdr3_length: 16
clone_size: -
v_call: TRBV12-3/TRBV12-4
j_call: TRBJ1-5
d_call: -
cdr3_nt: TGTGCCAGCAGTTTAGCGGGCAGGGGCGGTTTTCAGCCCCAGCATTTT
cdr3_aa: CASSLAGRGGFQPQHF

cdr3_length: 14
clone_size: few
v_call: TRBV7-3
j_call: TRBJ2-5
d_call: -
cdr3_nt: TGTGCCAGCAGCTTAGGCGGGCAACAAGAGACCCAGTACTTC
cdr3_aa: CASSLGGQQETQYF

cdr3_length: 14
clone_size: few
v_call: TRBV4-1
j_call: TRBJ2-1
d_call: -
cdr3_nt: TGCGCCAGCAGCCAAGAGCCCAGGGACAATGAGCAGTTCTTC
cdr3_aa: CASSQEPRDNEQFF

cdr3_length: 15
clone_size: -
v_call: TRBV5-1
j_call: TRBJ2-1
d_call: TRBD2
cdr3_nt: TGCGCCAGCAGCTTGATGGCTAGCGGGGGGAATGAGCAGTTCTTC
cdr3_aa: CASSLMASGGNEQFF

cdr3_length: 15
clone_size: -
v_call: TRBV6-5
j_call: TRBJ2-1
d_call: -
cdr3_nt: TGTGCCAGCAGTCCCACCGTAGGGAGACCCAATGAGCAGTTCTTC
cdr3_aa: CASSPTVGRPNEQFF

cdr3_length: 17
clone_size: -
v_call: TRBV20-1
j_call: TRBJ2-5
d_call: TRBD2
cdr3_nt: TGCAGTGCTAGAGATCTACCCGCCAGCGGGAGGGGAGAGACCCAGTACTTC
cdr3_aa: CSARDLPASGRGETQYF

cdr3_length: 11
clone_size: -
v_call: TRBV25-1
j_call: TRBJ1-2
d_call: -
cdr3_nt: TGTGCCAGCAGCGACGGAAGCAGGCACACCTTC
cdr3_aa: CASSDGSRHTF

cdr3_length: 16
clone_size: -
v_call: TRBV20-1
j_call: TRBJ2-1
d_call: TRBD2
cdr3_nt: TGCAGTGCTAGAGGACCGGGACTAGCTGCTTTCGATGAGCAGTTCTTC
cdr3_aa: CSARGPGLAAFDEQFF

cdr3_length: 14
clone_size: -
v_call: TRBV10-3
j_call: TRBJ2-3
d_call: -
cdr3_nt: TGTGCCACCACCGTAGAGGGATTGGCAGATACGCAGTATTTT
cdr3_aa: CATTVEGLADTQYF

cdr3_length: 15
clone_size: -
v_call: TRBV20-1
j_call: TRBJ1-5
d_call: -
cdr3_nt: TGCAGTGCTAGAGATGAGCGCAGGGCGTATCAGCCCCAGCATTTT
cdr3_aa: CSARDERRAYQPQHF

cdr3_length: 16
clone_size: -
v_call: TRBV5-1
j_call: TRBJ2-3
d_call: -
cdr3_nt: TGCGCCAGCAGCTTGGGGGGATCCCTTAGCACAGATACGCAGTATTTT
cdr3_aa: CASSLGGSLSTDTQYF

cdr3_length: 14
clone_size: once
v_call: TRBV7-6
j_call: TRBJ2-1
d_call: -
cdr3_nt: TGTGCCAGCAGCCTCGGACGCGGAGACAATGAGCAGTTCTTC
cdr3_aa: CASSLGRGDNEQFF

cdr3_length: 16
clone_size: -
v_call: TRBV4-1
j_call: TRBJ2-1
d_call: -
cdr3_nt: TGCGCCAGCAGCCAACCAGACAGCAATTCCTACAATGAGCAGTTCTTC
cdr3_aa: CASSQPDSNSYNEQFF

cdr3_length: 16
clone_size: few
v_call: TRBV5-1
j_call: TRBJ2-4
d_call: TRBD1
cdr3_nt: TGCGCCAGCAGCTTCCGGGACAGGGGAGGCGAAAACATTCAGTACTTC
cdr3_aa: CASSFRDRGGENIQYF

cdr3_length: 14
clone_size: few
v_call: TRBV5-1
j_call: TRBJ2-1
d_call: TRBD2
cdr3_nt: TGCGCCAGCATGCCGACTAGCGCAGCCAATGAGCAGTTCTTC
cdr3_aa: CASMPTSAANEQFF

cdr3_length: 18
clone_size: -
v_call: TRBV7-2
j_call: TRBJ2-3
d_call: TRBD2
cdr3_nt: TGTGCCAGCAGGGATACGTCTAGCGGGGGGCTACACACAGATACGCAGTATTTT
cdr3_aa: CASRDTSSGGLHTDTQYF

cdr3_length: 14
clone_size: -
v_call: TRBV7-2
j_call: TRBJ2-5
d_call: -
cdr3_nt: TGTGCCAGCAGCTTATCACGCAGCCAAGAGACCCAGTACTTC
cdr3_aa: CASSLSRSQETQYF

cdr3_length: 17
clone_size: -
v_call: TRBV4-1
j_call: TRBJ2-7
d_call: -
cdr3_nt: TGCGCCAGCAGCCAAGCTTACATTGCGGGACCAATATACGAGCAGTACTTC
cdr3_aa: CASSQAYIAGPIYEQYF

cdr3_length: 14
clone_size: -
v_call: TRBV27
j_call: TRBJ1-5
d_call: TRBD1
cdr3_nt: TGTGCCAGCAGCCTACAGGGGAACAATCAGCCCCAGCATTTT
cdr3_aa: CASSLQGNNQPQHF

cdr3_length: 16
clone_size: -
v_call: TRBV18
j_call: TRBJ2-1
d_call: -
cdr3_nt: TGTGCCAGCTCACCTCAACTCGGGACAACATACAATGAGCAGTTCTTC
cdr3_aa: CASSPQLGTTYNEQFF

cdr3_length: 17
clone_size: -
v_call: TRBV7-9
j_call: TRBJ2-1
d_call: -
cdr3_nt: TGTGCCAGCAGCCCAGCTAGAGGGGCACCCTCCTACAATGAGCAGTTCTTC
cdr3_aa: CASSPARGAPSYNEQFF

cdr3_length: 16
clone_size: few
v_call: TRBV20-1
j_call: TRBJ1-5
d_call: TRBD1
cdr3_nt: TGCAGTGCACTTCAGGGGGCCTCAAGTGGGGATCAGCCCCAGCATTTT
cdr3_aa: CSALQGASSGDQPQHF

cdr3_length: 16
clone_size: few
v_call: TRBV20-1
j_call: TRBJ2-7
d_call: -
cdr3_nt: TGCAGTGCTTCCAACGAGGGGGGGCCGAGAACCTACGAGCAGTACTTC
cdr3_aa: CSASNEGGPRTYEQYF

cdr3_length: 13
clone_size: -
v_call: TRBV19
j_call: TRBJ2-1
d_call: -
cdr3_nt: TGTGCCAGTAGTATAGATCTAGGTAGTGAGCAGTTCTTC
cdr3_aa: CASSIDLGSEQFF

cdr3_length: 13
clone_size: -
v_call: TRBV20-1
j_call: TRBJ2-1
d_call: TRBD2
cdr3_nt: TGCAGCCTCGGGACTAGCGGGTTCAATGAGCAGTTCTTC
cdr3_aa: CSLGTSGFNEQFF

cdr3_length: 15
clone_size: -
v_call: TRBV6-5
j_call: TRBJ2-5
d_call: TRBD1
cdr3_nt: TGTGCCAGCAGTTACGGGACAGCGAGCCAAGAGACCCAGTACTTC
cdr3_aa: CASSYGTASQETQYF

cdr3_length: 16
clone_size: few
v_call: TRBV5-1
j_call: TRBJ1-2
d_call: TRBD1
cdr3_nt: TGCGCCAGCAGCTGGGCCGGGACAGGGGTGACCTATGGCTACACCTTC
cdr3_aa: CASSWAGTGVTYGYTF

cdr3_length: 13
clone_size: -
v_call: TRBV6-5
j_call: TRBJ1-2
d_call: -
cdr3_nt: TGTGCCAGCAGTTGGGAGGGGGGAGGAGGCTACACCTTC
cdr3_aa: CASSWEGGGGYTF

cdr3_length: 16
clone_size: -
v_call: TRBV20-1
j_call: TRBJ2-5
d_call: TRBD1
cdr3_nt: TGCAGTGCTAGAGATATCAGGGGACAGGGTGGGGAGACCCAGTACTTC
cdr3_aa: CSARDIRGQGGETQYF

cdr3_length: 17
clone_size: -
v_call: TRBV6-2/TRBV6-3
j_call: TRBJ2-5
d_call: TRBD2
cdr3_nt: TGTGCCAGCAGTTACAGGACTAGAGAGATCACCCAAGAGACCCAGTACTTC
cdr3_aa: CASSYRTREITQETQYF

cdr3_length: 11
clone_size: -
v_call: TRBV7-2
j_call: TRBJ1-1
d_call: -
cdr3_nt: TGTGCCAGCAGCTTATCTCTAGAAGCTTTCTTT
cdr3_aa: CASSLSLEAFF

cdr3_length: 16
clone_size: few
v_call: TRBV4-3
j_call: TRBJ2-6
d_call: -
cdr3_nt: TGCGCCAGCAGCCAAGAAGGAGCCTCTGGGGCCAACGTCCTGACTTTC
cdr3_aa: CASSQEGASGANVLTF

cdr3_length: 22
clone_size: -
v_call: TRBV5-1
j_call: TRBJ2-3
d_call: -
cdr3_nt: -
cdr3_aa: CASSEDRHGYTFGSGTTDTQYF

cdr3_length: 15
clone_size: -
v_call: TRBV4-1
j_call: TRBJ1-3
d_call: TRBD1
cdr3_nt: TGCGCCAGCAGCCAAGAACCGGGACAGAGAAACACCATATATTTT
cdr3_aa: CASSQEPGQRNTIYF

cdr3_length: 14
clone_size: once
v_call: TRBV20-1
j_call: TRBJ2-5
d_call: TRBD2
cdr3_nt: TGCAGTGCTCCGGGCGGGGGAAACCAAGAGACCCAGTACTTC
cdr3_aa: CSAPGGGNQETQYF

cdr3_length: 14
clone_size: -
v_call: TRBV7-2
j_call: TRBJ2-5
d_call: -
cdr3_nt: TGTGCCAGCAGCTTCGGCAGGCCTCAAGAGACCCAGTACTTC
cdr3_aa: CASSFGRPQETQYF